The 17 T cell receptor beta chains below were found in one sample sequenced in a study of T cell repertoires in cytomegalovirus infection. TCRdb reanalysed the reads using MiXCR and keeps one entry per CDR3 protein. The table shows 250,000 or so distinct CDR3 sequences, with about 18% occurring only once. What was sequenced was CD8+ T cells from PBMCs. The receptors here all came from a human donor in good health (CMV status not recorded). Some clones in this sample may be carry-over from other donors' samples.

There are a few counts of this clonotype. The chain links TRBV6-5 to TRBJ2-1, with TRBD1 matching 8 bases. Germline loops: CDR1 MNHEY, CDR2 SVGAGI. V shed 0 bases, J shed 6 bases, and the junction held 7 bases outside the gene matches. The CDR3 runs 16 residues. The CDR3 nucleotides read TGTGCCAGCAGTTACTCACAGGGGGGCGAGTCCAATGAGCAGTTCTTC. Translated, it gives CASSYSQGGESNEQFF.

Ten or more counts support this clonotype. This chain uses TRBV20-1 with TRBJ2-7; TRBD1 is a possible D gene (6 bases). The CDR3 spans 14 residues. The germline V gene has CDR1 DFQATT and CDR2 SNEGSKA (reference sequence). The V end lost 0 bases, the J end lost 3 bases, and 12 bases lay between the germline ends. The CDR3 DNA follows: TGCAGTGCTAGAGATCATGACAGGCTCTACGAGCAGTACTTC. Amino acids: CSARDHDRLYEQYF.

The rearrangement uses TRBV20-1 and TRBJ1-2; D possibly corresponds to TRBD1 (5 bases). Germline loops: CDR1 DFQATT, CDR2 SNEGSKA (reference sequence). The CDR3 sequence is 14 residues long. V was cut by 1 base and J by 4 bases, with 13 bases left in between. CDR3 amino acids: CSARVEGEGYGYTF. The CDR3 DNA follows: TGCAGTGCTAGAGTGGAAGGGGAGGGCTATGGCTACACCTTC.

This clonotype was recorded many times. V gene TRBV7-2 combines with J gene TRBJ2-7; 8 bases line up with TRBD1. Germline values: CDR1 SGHTA, CDR2 FQGNSA. This CDR3 is built from 13 residues. Losses at the gene ends were 4 bases for V and 4 bases for J; bases not matched to a gene: 3. This CDR3 reads CASSSYRGYEQYF. CDR3 DNA sequence: TGTGCCAGCAGCTCTTACAGGGGGTACGAGCAGTACTTC.

This chain uses TRBV10-3 with TRBJ1-1; TRBD1 matches 7 bases. The CDR3 has 12 amino acids. Germline V gives CDR1 ENHRY, CDR2 SYGVKD. Losses at the gene ends were 10 bases for V and 11 bases for J; bases not matched to a gene: 13. In DNA, the CDR3 is TGTGCCAGCCGGGACAGTAACCTTCTGGCTTTCTTT. As protein: CASRDSNLLAFF.

This clonotype has ten or more counts. This chain uses TRBV7-9 with TRBJ1-5; a possible D gene is TRBD1 (6 bases). The CDR3 covers 15 residues. The germline gives CDR1 SEHNR, CDR2 FQNEAQ (reference sequence). The V and J ends lost 1 base and 1 base respectively, with 8 bases between them. The CDR3 nucleotides are TGTGCCAGCAGCTTAGAGGGGGGGAGCAATCAGCCCCAGCATTTT. It is translated as CASSLEGGSNQPQHF.

This clonotype was observed many times. The chain recombines TRBV4-3 with TRBJ1-1, with TRBD1 identical over 9 bases. Germline V gene lookup returns CDR1 LGHNA and CDR2 YSLEER. CDR3 length equals 15 residues. The junction had 6 bases not matched to a gene; V was cut back by 4 bases and J by 3 bases. The chain's CDR3 is CASSPDRGGYTEAFF. Written as DNA, the CDR3 is TGCGCCAGCAGCCCGGACAGGGGTGGTTACACTGAAGCTTTCTTT.

Ten or more counts support this clonotype. This chain connects TRBV7-8 to TRBJ1-5, with a tentative D call TRBD1 (5 bases). Deletions cut 2 bases from V and 4 bases from J, with 21 bases between. Looked up from germline, CDR1 is SGHVS and CDR2 is FQNEAQ. The CDR3 length is 18 residues. CDR3 protein: CASSLSRGLGRENQPQHF. CDR3 DNA sequence: TGTGCCAGCAGCTTATCCCGGGGCCTGGGCAGGGAGAATCAGCCCCAGCATTTT.

The rearrangement uses TRBV20-1 and TRBJ2-1; D is perhaps TRBD2 (5 bases). Per germline, CDR1 DFQATT and CDR2 SNEGSKA (reference sequence). The CDR3 sequence is 13 residues long. The CDR3 nucleotides read TGCAGCTTCGCGGGTAGCTCCTACAATGAGCAGTTCTTC. It yields the protein CSFAGSSYNEQFF.

This clonotype was counted at least ten times. V gene TRBV19 combines with J gene TRBJ1-5; D possibly corresponds to TRBD1 (6 bases). Trimming removed 4 bases at V and 3 bases at J, with 7 bases between. The germline V gene has CDR1 LNHDA and CDR2 SQIVND (reference sequence). There are 13 residues in the CDR3. The CDR3 loop is CASSTGANQPQHF. The CDR3 DNA is TGTGCCAGTAGTACAGGGGCCAATCAGCCCCAGCATTTT.

V and J are TRBV12-3 or TRBV12-4 and TRBJ2-7, with 7 positions matching TRBD1. V trimming: 5 bases; J trimming: 3 bases; junction bases outside the gene matches: 13. This CDR3 is 16 amino acids long. CDR3 in amino acids: CASSASTSGTVYEQYF. For the CDR3, the DNA is TGTGCCAGCAGTGCCTCCACCTCCGGGACAGTCTACGAGCAGTACTTC.

This clonotype was counted ten times or more. The V and J genes are TRBV11-2 and TRBJ2-2; D is uncertain. CDR1 SGHAT and CDR2 FQNNGV come from the germline V gene. This CDR3 contains 14 residues. The V end lost 6 bases, the J end lost 2 bases, and 10 bases lay between the germline ends. CDR3 sequence reads: CASSYSRNTGELFF. DNA of the CDR3: TGTGCCAGCAGTTACAGCCGTAACACCGGGGAGCTGTTTTTT.

There are a few counts of this clonotype. The V and J genes are TRBV4-1 and TRBJ1-1, with D uncertain. Germline CDR1 MGHRA, CDR2 YSYEKL. Trimming took off 0 bases at V and 1 base at J, with 12 bases between the two ends. The CDR3 has 16 amino acids. The CDR3 nucleotides are TGCGCCAGCAGCCAAGATCGAACAGCGGCGAACACTGAAGCTTTCTTT. Its translation is CASSQDRTAANTEAFF.

This clonotype was detected a few times. The J gene is TRBJ2-7, the V gene TRBV4-3; 11 bases agree with TRBD2. Trimming took 0 bases from V and 9 from J; bases not matched to a gene: 10. Germline V gene data show CDR1 as LGHNA and CDR2 as YSLEER. The CDR3 spans 16 residues. CDR3 sequence reads: CASSQDGTSGIEGQYF. The CDR3 nucleotides are TGCGCCAGCAGCCAAGATGGGACTAGCGGTATCGAGGGGCAGTACTTC.

V gene TRBV2 combines with J gene TRBJ2-3; 8 nucleotides agree with TRBD2. V trimming: 10 bases; J trimming: 0 bases; junction bases outside the gene matches: 21. This CDR3 comprises 19 residues. CDR1 SNHLY and CDR2 FYNNEI come from the germline V gene. CDR3 amino acids: CAIEVPEVLAGTSTDTQYF. In nucleotides, the CDR3 is TGTGCCATCGAAGTCCCAGAGGTCTTAGCGGGGACTAGCACAGATACGCAGTATTTT.

The V call is TRBV27, the J call TRBJ2-5; TRBD1 aligns across 8 bases. V lost 4 bases and J lost 2; bases outside the gene matches: 6. CDR3 size: 15 residues. The germline CDR1 and CDR2 sequences are MNHEY and SMNVEV (reference sequence). The CDR3 DNA sequence: TGTGCCAGCAGTTCCCGGGACAGGATTCAAGAGACCCAGTACTTC. Translation gives CASSSRDRIQETQYF.

This clonotype has more than one count but fewer than ten. This rearrangement joins TRBV5-6 to TRBJ1-6; D remains ambiguous. The CDR3 has 13 residues. CDR1 and CDR2 (germline): SGHDT, YYEEEE. The ends were cut back, 4 bases at V and 3 bases at J, with 5 bases in the middle. The CDR3 is CASSPIYNSPLHF. The DNA of the CDR3 is TGTGCCAGCAGCCCGATCTATAATTCACCCCTCCACTTT.